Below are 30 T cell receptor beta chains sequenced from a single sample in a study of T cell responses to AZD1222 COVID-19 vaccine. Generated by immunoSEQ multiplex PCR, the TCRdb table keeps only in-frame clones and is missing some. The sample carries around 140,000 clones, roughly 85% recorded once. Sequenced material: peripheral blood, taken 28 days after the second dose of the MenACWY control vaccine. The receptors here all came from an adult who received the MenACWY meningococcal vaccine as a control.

CDR3 sequence: CSVVWGNEQYF. In DNA form, the CDR3 reads TGCAGCGTTGTATGGGGGAACGAGCAGTACTTC. J is TRBJ2-7 and V is TRBV29-1; D is possibly TRBD1 or TRBD2 (5 bases each). The CDR3 runs 11 residues. Germline CDR1 reads SQVTM; CDR2 reads ANQGSEA. Between the trimmed V and J ends, which lost 4 bases and 5 bases, there was a span of 9 bases.

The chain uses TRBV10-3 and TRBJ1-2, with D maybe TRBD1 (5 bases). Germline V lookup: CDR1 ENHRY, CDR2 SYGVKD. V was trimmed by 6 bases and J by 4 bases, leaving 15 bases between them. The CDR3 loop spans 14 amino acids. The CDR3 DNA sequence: TGTGCCATCAGCATGGACACCCGGAGCTATGGCTACACCTTC. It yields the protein CAISMDTRSYGYTF.

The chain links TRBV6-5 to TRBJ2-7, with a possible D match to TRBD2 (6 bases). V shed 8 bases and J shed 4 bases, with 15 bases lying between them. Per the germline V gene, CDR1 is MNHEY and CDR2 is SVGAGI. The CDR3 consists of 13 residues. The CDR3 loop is CASGPAAGYEQYF. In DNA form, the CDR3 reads TGTGCCAGCGGACCCGCGGCGGGGTACGAGCAGTACTTC.

The CDR3 here is CSASGQVRSTKTQYF. CDR3 in DNA: TGCAGTGCTAGTGGGCAGGTGAGATCGACGAAGACCCAGTACTTC. The V call is TRBV20-1, the J call TRBJ2-5; D gene uncertain. Trimming shortened V by 3 bases and J by 6 bases, and 20 bases separated the two germline ends. Germline loops: CDR1 DFQATT, CDR2 SNEGSKA (reference sequence). This CDR3 has 15 residues.

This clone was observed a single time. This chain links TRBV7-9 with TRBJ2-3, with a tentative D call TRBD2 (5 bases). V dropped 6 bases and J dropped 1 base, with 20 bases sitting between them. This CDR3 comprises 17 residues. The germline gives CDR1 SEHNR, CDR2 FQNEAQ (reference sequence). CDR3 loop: CASSITLPRAGTDTQYF. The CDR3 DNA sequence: TGTGCCAGCAGTATAACACTCCCGAGGGCCGGCACAGATACGCAGTATTTT.

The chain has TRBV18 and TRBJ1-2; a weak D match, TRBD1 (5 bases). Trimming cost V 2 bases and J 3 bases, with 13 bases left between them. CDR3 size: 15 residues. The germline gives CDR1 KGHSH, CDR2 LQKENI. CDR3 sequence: CASSPGADSYYGYTF. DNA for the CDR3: TGTGCCAGCTCACCAGGGGCGGACTCCTACTATGGCTACACCTTC.

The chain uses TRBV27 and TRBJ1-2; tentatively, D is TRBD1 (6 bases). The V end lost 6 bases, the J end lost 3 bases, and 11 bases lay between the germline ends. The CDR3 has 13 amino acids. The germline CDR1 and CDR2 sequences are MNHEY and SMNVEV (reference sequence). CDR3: CASSSGAYYGYTF. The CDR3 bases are TGTGCCAGCAGCTCAGGGGCCTACTATGGCTACACCTTC.

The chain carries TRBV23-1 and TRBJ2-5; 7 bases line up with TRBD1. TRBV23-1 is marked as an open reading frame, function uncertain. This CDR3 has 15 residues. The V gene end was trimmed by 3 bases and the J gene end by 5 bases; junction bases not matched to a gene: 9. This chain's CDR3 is CASSHDRGGWETQYF. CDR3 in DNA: TGCGCCAGCAGTCACGACAGAGGGGGCTGGGAGACCCAGTACTTC.

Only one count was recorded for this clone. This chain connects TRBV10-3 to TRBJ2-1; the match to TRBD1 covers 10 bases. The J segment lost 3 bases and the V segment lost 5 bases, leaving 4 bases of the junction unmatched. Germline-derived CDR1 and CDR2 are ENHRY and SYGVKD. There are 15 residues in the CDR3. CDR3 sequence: CAISLGQGIYNEQFF. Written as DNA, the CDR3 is TGTGCCATCAGTTTGGGACAGGGGATCTACAATGAGCAGTTCTTC.

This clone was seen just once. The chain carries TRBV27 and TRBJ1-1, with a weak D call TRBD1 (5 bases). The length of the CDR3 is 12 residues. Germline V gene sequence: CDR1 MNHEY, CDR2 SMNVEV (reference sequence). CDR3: CAAPAGDTEAFF. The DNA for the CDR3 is TGTGCGGCTCCCGCGGGGGACACTGAAGCTTTCTTT.

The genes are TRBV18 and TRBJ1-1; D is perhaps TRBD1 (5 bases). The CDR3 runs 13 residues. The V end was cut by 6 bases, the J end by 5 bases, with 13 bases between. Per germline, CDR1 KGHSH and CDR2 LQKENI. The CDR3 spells CASSQQVGTEAFF. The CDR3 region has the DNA TGTGCCAGCTCGCAACAGGTGGGGACTGAAGCTTTCTTT.

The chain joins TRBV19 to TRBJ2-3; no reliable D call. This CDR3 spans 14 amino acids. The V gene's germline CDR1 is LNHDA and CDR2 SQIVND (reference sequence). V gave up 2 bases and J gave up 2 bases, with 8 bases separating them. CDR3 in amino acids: CASSIRVVTDTQYF. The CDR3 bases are TGTGCCAGTAGTATACGCGTTGTCACAGATACGCAGTATTTT.

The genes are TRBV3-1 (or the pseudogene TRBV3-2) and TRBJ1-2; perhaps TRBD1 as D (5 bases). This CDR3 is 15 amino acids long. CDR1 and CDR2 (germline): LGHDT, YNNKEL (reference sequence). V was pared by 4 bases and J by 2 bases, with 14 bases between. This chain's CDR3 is CASSRDTGINYGYTF. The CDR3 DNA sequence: TGTGCCAGCAGCCGAGACACAGGAATAAACTATGGCTACACCTTC.

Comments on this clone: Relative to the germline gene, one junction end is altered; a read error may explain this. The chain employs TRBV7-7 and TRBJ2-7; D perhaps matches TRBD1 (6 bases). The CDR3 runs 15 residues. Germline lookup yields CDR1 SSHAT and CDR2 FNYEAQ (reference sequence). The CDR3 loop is CASSLALEQGYEQYF. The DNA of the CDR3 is TGTGCTAGCAGCTTAGCTCTGGAACAGGGATACGAGCAGTACTTC.

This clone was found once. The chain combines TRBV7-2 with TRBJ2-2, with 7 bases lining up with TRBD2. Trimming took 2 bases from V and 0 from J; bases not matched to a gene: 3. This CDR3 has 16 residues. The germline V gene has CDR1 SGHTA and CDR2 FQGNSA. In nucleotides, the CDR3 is TGTGCCAGCAGCTTACTAGCGGCAGCGAACACCGGGGAGCTGTTTTTT. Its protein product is CASSLLAAANTGELFF.

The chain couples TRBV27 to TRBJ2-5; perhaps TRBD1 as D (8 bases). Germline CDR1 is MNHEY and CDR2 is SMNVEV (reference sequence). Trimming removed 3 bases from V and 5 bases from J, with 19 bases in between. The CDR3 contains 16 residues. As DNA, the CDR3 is TGTGCCAGCAGTTTCGGGAGGACAGGGCTAAGGGAGACCCAGTACTTC. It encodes CASSFGRTGLRETQYF.

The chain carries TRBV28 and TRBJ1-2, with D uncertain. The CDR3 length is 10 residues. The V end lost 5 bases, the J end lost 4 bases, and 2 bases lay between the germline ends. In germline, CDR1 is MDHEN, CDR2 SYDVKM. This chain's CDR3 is CASSRYGYTF. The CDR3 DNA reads TGTGCCAGCAGTCGCTATGGCTACACCTTC.

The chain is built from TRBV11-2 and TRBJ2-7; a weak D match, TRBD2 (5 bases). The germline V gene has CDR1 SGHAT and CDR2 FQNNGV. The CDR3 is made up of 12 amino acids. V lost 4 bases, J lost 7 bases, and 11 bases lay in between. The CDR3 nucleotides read TGTGCCAGCAGCTCATTTCCGGGGGAGCAGTACTTC. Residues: CASSSFPGEQYF.

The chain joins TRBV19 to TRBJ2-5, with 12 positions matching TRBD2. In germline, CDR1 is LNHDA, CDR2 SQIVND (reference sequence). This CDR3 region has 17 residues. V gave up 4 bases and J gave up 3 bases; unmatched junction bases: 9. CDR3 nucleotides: TGTGCCAGTAGTAAACAAATAGGACTAGCGGGAAAAGAGACCCAGTACTTC. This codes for CASSKQIGLAGKETQYF.

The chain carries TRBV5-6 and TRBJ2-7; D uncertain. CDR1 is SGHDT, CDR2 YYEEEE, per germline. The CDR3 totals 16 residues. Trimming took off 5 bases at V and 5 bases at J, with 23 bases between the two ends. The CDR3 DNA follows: TGTGCCAGCAGTCAAGTCAGGAAAATGAAGATGGACGAGCAGTACTTC. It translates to CASSQVRKMKMDEQYF.

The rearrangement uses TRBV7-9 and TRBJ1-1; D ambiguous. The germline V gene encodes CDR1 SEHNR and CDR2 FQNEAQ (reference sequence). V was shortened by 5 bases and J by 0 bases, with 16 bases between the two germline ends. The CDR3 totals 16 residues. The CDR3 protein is CASSGWGGAMNTEAFF. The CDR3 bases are TGTGCCAGCAGCGGGTGGGGTGGCGCTATGAACACTGAAGCTTTCTTT.

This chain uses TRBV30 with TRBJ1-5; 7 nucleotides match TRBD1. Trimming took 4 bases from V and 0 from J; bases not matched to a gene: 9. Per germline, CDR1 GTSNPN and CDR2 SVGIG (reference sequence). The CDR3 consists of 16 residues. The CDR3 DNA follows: TGTGCCTGGACCCCAGGGGGGGCCCTTAGCAATCAGCCCCAGCATTTT. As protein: CAWTPGGALSNQPQHF.

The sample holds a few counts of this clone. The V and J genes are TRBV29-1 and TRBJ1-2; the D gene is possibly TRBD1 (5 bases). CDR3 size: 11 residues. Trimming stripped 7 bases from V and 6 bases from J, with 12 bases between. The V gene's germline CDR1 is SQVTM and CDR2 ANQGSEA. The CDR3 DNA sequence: TGCAGCGCCGGGACGGATAATGGCTACACCTTC. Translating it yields CSAGTDNGYTF.

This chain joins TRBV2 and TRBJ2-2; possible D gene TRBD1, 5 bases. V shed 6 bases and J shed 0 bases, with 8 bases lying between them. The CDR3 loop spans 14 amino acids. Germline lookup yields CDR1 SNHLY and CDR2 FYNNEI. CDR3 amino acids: CASRVDTNTGELFF. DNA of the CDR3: TGTGCCAGCAGGGTGGACACGAACACCGGGGAGCTGTTTTTT.

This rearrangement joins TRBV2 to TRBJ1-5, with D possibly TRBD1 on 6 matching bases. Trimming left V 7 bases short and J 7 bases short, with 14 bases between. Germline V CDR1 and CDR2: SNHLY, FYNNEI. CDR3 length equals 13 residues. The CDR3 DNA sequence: TGTGCCAGCACCCCACAGGGAGGACAGCCCCAGCATTTT. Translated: CASTPQGGQPQHF.

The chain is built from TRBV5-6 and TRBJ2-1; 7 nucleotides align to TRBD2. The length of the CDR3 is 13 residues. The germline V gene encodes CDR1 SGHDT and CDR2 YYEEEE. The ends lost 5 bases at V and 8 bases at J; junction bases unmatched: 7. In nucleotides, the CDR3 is TGTGCCAGCAGACTGTCCCGGGGGGATGAGCAGTTCTTC. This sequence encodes CASRLSRGDEQFF.

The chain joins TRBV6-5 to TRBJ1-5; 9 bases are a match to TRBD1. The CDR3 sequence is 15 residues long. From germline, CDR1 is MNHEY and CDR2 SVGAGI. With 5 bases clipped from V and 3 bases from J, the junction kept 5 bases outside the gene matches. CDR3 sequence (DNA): TGTGCCAGCAGTAAGACAGGGGGTTACAATCAGCCCCAGCATTTT. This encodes CASSKTGGYNQPQHF.

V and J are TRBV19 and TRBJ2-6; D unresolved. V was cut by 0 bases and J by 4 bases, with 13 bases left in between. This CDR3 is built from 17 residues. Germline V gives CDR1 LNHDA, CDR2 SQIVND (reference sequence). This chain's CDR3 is CASSIDLLPGGANVLTF. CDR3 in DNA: TGTGCCAGTAGTATAGATCTGTTGCCCGGGGGGGCCAACGTCCTGACTTTC.

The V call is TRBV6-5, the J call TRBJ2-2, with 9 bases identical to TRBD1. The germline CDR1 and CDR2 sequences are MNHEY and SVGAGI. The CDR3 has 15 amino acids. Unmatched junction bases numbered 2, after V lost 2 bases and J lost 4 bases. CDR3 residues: CASSYMGQGTGELFF. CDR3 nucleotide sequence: TGTGCCAGCAGTTACATGGGACAGGGCACCGGGGAGCTGTTTTTT.

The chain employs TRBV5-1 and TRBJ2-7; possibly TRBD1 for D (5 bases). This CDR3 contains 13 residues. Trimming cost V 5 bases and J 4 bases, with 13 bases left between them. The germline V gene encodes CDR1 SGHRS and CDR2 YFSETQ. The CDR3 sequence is CASSYDSDYEQYV. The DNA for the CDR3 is TGCGCCAGCAGTTATGACAGCGATTACGAGCAGTACGTC.